Below, 9 T cell receptor beta chains from the same sample are listed, as sequenced in a study of neoadjuvant anti-PD-1 for oral cavity cancer. Assay: immunoSEQ multiplex PCR; the TCRdb copy retains only in-frame clones and omits some. The sample lists about 12,000 clones, roughly 69% seen once, with 2% in the top ten. Specimen: PBMCs, collected before nivolumab (anti-PD-1) treatment. The source is a person between 35 and 79 years old with oral cavity squamous cell carcinoma.

The sample holds a few counts of this clone. The chain is built from TRBV7-6 and TRBJ1-2, with a tentative D call TRBD1 (5 bases). The CDR3 covers 16 residues. Germline V gives CDR1 SGHVS, CDR2 FNYEAQ. Trimming cost V 0 bases and J 4 bases, with 15 bases left between them. The CDR3 DNA is TGTGCCAGCAGCTTAGCGCGAACCCACGGGGGCTATGGCTACACCTTC. Amino acid sequence: CASSLARTHGGYGYTF.

The V and J genes are TRBV11-2 and TRBJ1-1, with D maybe TRBD1 (6 bases). Germline V CDR1 and CDR2: SGHAT, FQNNGV. Trimming stripped 2 bases from V and 6 bases from J, with 10 bases between. The CDR3 is 13 residues long. The CDR3 here is CASSLQGLAEAFF. Written as DNA, the CDR3 is TGTGCCAGCAGCTTACAGGGGTTGGCTGAAGCTTTCTTT.

The chain carries TRBV7-9 and TRBJ1-1; D is unclear. CDR3 length equals 14 residues. From germline, CDR1 is SEHNR and CDR2 FQNEAQ (reference sequence). V lost 5 bases and J 4 bases, leaving 14 bases between the germline ends. CDR3 sequence (DNA): TGTGCCAGCAGCCGCTTCGGAGGTATCACTGAAGCTTTCTTT. It yields the protein CASSRFGGITEAFF.

In its sample, this clone was seen once. The chain joins TRBV6-6 to TRBJ2-2; D is ambiguous. The CDR3 length is 16 residues. V lost 2 bases, J lost 7 bases, and 17 bases lay in between. Germline V CDR1 and CDR2: MNHNY, SVGAGI (reference sequence). The CDR3 protein is CASSYPFLEQNGELFF. As DNA, the CDR3 is TGTGCCAGCAGTTACCCATTTTTGGAACAGAACGGGGAGCTGTTTTTT.

This clone is termed medium-sized. The CDR3 loop is CASSPFMLTYNEQFF. The CDR3, as DNA: TGTGCCAGCAGTCCGTTTATGTTGACCTACAATGAGCAGTTCTTC. The chain couples TRBV14 to TRBJ2-1; D ambiguous. Trimming stripped 6 bases from V and 2 bases from J, with 14 bases between. The CDR3 is made up of 15 amino acids. Germline V gene sequence: CDR1 SGHDN, CDR2 FVKESK.

The J gene is TRBJ1-1, the V gene TRBV10-1; TRBD1 matches at 7 bases. Germline loops: CDR1 WNHNN, CDR2 SYGVQD (reference sequence). The length of the CDR3 is 16 residues. V was pared by 1 base and J by 5 bases, with 10 bases of the junction left unmatched. DNA for the CDR3: TGCGCCAGCAGTGAGTGGACTACAGGGGTTAGGACTGAAGCTTTCTTT. It yields the protein CASSEWTTGVRTEAFF.

This clone is a singleton in its sample. The J gene is TRBJ2-1, the V gene TRBV29-1, with D uncertain. The CDR3 contains 11 residues. V shed 7 bases and J shed 3 bases, with 7 bases lying between them. Germline V CDR1 and CDR2: SQVTM, ANQGSEA. CDR3 sequence (DNA): TGCAGCGCCGAGCTCTACAATGAGCAGTTCTTC. Protein product: CSAELYNEQFF.

The chain has TRBV5-1 and TRBJ1-1, with a tentative D call TRBD1 (5 bases). Germline CDR1 reads SGHRS; CDR2 reads YFSETQ. This CDR3 spans 12 amino acids. Between the trimmed V and J ends, which lost 7 bases and 0 bases, there was a span of 7 bases. The CDR3 loop is CASGGMNTEAFF. The CDR3 region has the DNA TGCGCCAGCGGGGGTATGAACACTGAAGCTTTCTTT.

This chain connects TRBV20-1 to TRBJ1-2, with D possibly TRBD1 on 5 matching bases. Germline V gene lookup returns CDR1 DFQATT and CDR2 SNEGSKA (reference sequence). The V gene lost 2 bases and the J gene lost 5 bases, with 6 bases spanning the gap. The CDR3 is 11 residues long. The CDR3 spells CSARQGYGYTF. CDR3 DNA: TGCAGTGCTAGACAGGGATATGGCTACACCTTC.